Listed below are T cell receptor beta chains from one sample, sequenced in a study of blood T cell repertoires in COVID-19. Using immunoSEQ multiplex PCR, the repertoire was profiled, and TCRdb retains in-frame clones only, with some absent. The sample holds roughly 110,000 clones, 75% to 85% seen once. Sequenced sample: peripheral blood. Receptors were obtained from a man at least 80 years old with COVID-19, enrolled during active disease. The CDR3 runs from the conserved cysteine through the conserved F or W. D genes are given only for firm matches. Size values are once, few and many counts, or a class for expanded clones, and some rows have none.

V gene	D gene	CDR3 length	J gene	clone size	CDR3 DNA	CDR3 protein
TRBV4-3	.	15	TRBJ2-5	.	TGCGCCAGCAGCCAAGGCCGGTCTCCCTGGGAGACCCAGTACTTC	CASSQGRSPWETQYF
TRBV10-3	TRBD2	16	TRBJ2-2	.	TGTGCCATCAGCTCCTGGCGGGAGGGTTTGACCGGGGAGCTGTTTTTT	CAISSWREGLTGELFF
TRBV7-9	.	14	TRBJ2-1	.	TGTGCCAGCACCGGAACGGGGGTCGGGAATGAGCAGTTCTTC	CASTGTGVGNEQFF
TRBV14	TRBD1	15	TRBJ1-6	.	TGTGCCAGCAGCCAAGGGACAGGGGGTAGATCACCCCTCCACTTT	CASSQGTGGRSPLHF
TRBV28	TRBD2	13	TRBJ2-7	.	TGTGCCAGCTCCACTAGCGACAGCTACGAGCAGTACTTC	CASSTSDSYEQYF
TRBV5-6	.	14	TRBJ2-1	.	TGTGCCAGCAGCTGGTGGGGGAGGTACAATGAGCAGTTCTTC	CASSWWGRYNEQFF
TRBV24-1	.	15	TRBJ2-3	.	TGTGCCACCAGTGATTTCCGGGGATCGGGAGATACGCAGTATTTT	CATSDFRGSGDTQYF
TRBV28	.	12	TRBJ1-3	.	TGTGCCAGCTCGAGGTCTGGAAACACCATATATTTT	CASSRSGNTIYF
TRBV3-1/TRBV3-2	.	14	TRBJ1-1	once	TGTGCCAGCAGCCCGTTAGGACAGAACACTGAAGCTTTCTTT	CASSPLGQNTEAFF
TRBV15	TRBD1	18	TRBJ2-3	.	TGTGCCACCAGCAGAAAGAAGGGAGGCAGGGGGCTCACAGATACGCAGTATTTT	CATSRKKGGRGLTDTQYF
TRBV3-1/TRBV3-2	.	13	TRBJ2-1	.	TGTGCCAGCAGCCAAGATAGAACCAATGAGCAGTTCTTC	CASSQDRTNEQFF
TRBV28	.	15	TRBJ1-2	.	TGTGCCAGCAGCTCCGACGGGGGGTATGACTATGGCTACACCTTC	CASSSDGGYDYGYTF
TRBV25-1	TRBD2	13	TRBJ2-5	.	TGTGCCAGCAGTGATGCGGGAGGAGAGACCCAGTACTTC	CASSDAGGETQYF
TRBV11-2	TRBD1	15	TRBJ1-4	.	TGTGCCAGCAGCGCACCCGGGACAGGGGGAGAAAAACTGTTTTTT	CASSAPGTGGEKLFF
TRBV7-2	.	15	TRBJ2-5	.	TGTGCCAGCAGCTTAGTGGGCTCAGCACAAGAGACCCAGTACTTC	CASSLVGSAQETQYF
TRBV19	TRBD1	15	TRBJ1-2	.	TGTGCCAGTAGTATCAGGCCAACAGGGGGCTATGGCTACACCTTC	CASSIRPTGGYGYTF
TRBV2	.	13	TRBJ1-5	.	TGTGCCAGCTCACCGGGACTAGATCAGCCCCAGCATTTT	CASSPGLDQPQHF
TRBV7-2	.	17	TRBJ2-3	.	TGTGCCAGCAGCTTAGGGGGAACAGGGTTAAGCACAGATACGCAGTATTTT	CASSLGGTGLSTDTQYF
TRBV27	TRBD2	18	TRBJ2-1	.	TGTGCCAGCAGTCTCACAGCTCGAGCGGGACTAGGCCCTAATGAGCAGTTCTTC	CASSLTARAGLGPNEQFF
TRBV14	TRBD2	17	TRBJ2-5	.	TGTGCCAGCAGCCAAGAGTTCTTAGGACTAGCGGGAGGGACCCAGTACTTC	CASSQEFLGLAGGTQYF
TRBV28	.	15	TRBJ1-5	once	TGTGCCAGCAGTCTCCGGGGTACCCGCAATCAGCCCCAGCATTTT	CASSLRGTRNQPQHF
TRBV28	.	13	TRBJ1-5	.	TGTGCCAGCAGTCTGCTAAGGGGAAGGGCCCAGCATTTT	CASSLLRGRAQHF
TRBV18	.	15	TRBJ1-2	few	TGTGCCAGCTCACCTTGGGAGGTGAGAAACTATGGCTACACCTTC	CASSPWEVRNYGYTF
TRBV4-1	.	14	TRBJ2-5	.	TGCGCCTTCCGGGGACACAGGGCGAGGGAGACCCAGTACTTC	CAFRGHRARETQYF
TRBV7-8	TRBD2	15	TRBJ2-1	.	TGTGCCAGCAGCCTTAGCGGGAGTTCCTACAATGAGCAGTTCTTC	CASSLSGSSYNEQFF
TRBV25-1	TRBD1	13	TRBJ2-2	.	TGTGCCAGCAGGGGACAGGGTGCCGGGGAGCTGTTTTTT	CASRGQGAGELFF
TRBV10-3	.	17	TRBJ2-1	.	TGTGCCATCAGTGACCTAGCGTTCACTATCGCACCCGATGAGCAGTTCTTC	CAISDLAFTIAPDEQFF
TRBV5-4	.	15	TRBJ2-5	.	TGTGCCAGCAGCTTGGATCAGGGATCCCAAGAGACCCAGTACTTC	CASSLDQGSQETQYF
TRBV28	.	13	TRBJ2-2	.	TGTGCCAGCAGTTTTCGTGTCACCGGGGAGCTGTTTTTT	CASSFRVTGELFF
TRBV28	.	15	TRBJ1-4	few	TGTGCCAGCAGTTTGCGGGGGTCCGAGGATGAAAAACTGTTTTTT	CASSLRGSEDEKLFF
TRBV18	.	14	TRBJ2-2	.	TGTGCCAGCCTACCAGGGATGGACACCGGGGAGCTGTTTTTT	CASLPGMDTGELFF
TRBV19	.	12	TRBJ2-5	.	TGTGCCAGTAGTTCGCAGGGAGAGACCCAGTACTTC	CASSSQGETQYF
TRBV28	TRBD1	15	TRBJ1-6	few	TGTGCCAGCAGTTTCGGGGACAGGGTTAATTCACCCCTCCACTTT	CASSFGDRVNSPLHF
TRBV28	.	14	TRBJ2-3	.	TGTGCCAGTGGGGGGACAGAGAACACAGATACGCAGTATTTT	CASGGTENTDTQYF
TRBV7-8	.	16	TRBJ2-2	.	TGTGCCAGCAGCTTAGCTGCAGGCGGGTACACCGGGGAGCTGTTTTTT	CASSLAAGGYTGELFF
TRBV5-5	TRBD1	14	TRBJ2-3	.	TGTGCCAGCAGCTTATATCAGGGGGCGCGGACGCAGTATTTT	CASSLYQGARTQYF
TRBV28	.	15	TRBJ1-5	.	TGTGCCATCGAGCCCCTTGGTTATAGCAATCAGCCCCAGCATTTT	CAIEPLGYSNQPQHF